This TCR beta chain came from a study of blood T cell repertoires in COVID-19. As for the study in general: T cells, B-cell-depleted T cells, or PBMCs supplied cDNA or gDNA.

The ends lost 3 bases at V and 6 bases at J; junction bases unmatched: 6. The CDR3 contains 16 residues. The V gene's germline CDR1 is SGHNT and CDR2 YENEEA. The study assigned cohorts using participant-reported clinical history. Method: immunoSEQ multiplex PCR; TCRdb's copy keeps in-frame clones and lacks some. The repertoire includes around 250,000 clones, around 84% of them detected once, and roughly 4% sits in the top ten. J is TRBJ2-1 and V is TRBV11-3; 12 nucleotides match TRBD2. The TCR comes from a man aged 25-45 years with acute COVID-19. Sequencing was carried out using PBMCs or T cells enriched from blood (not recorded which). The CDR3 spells CASSLVTSGRTNEQFF. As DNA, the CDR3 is TGTGCCAGCAGCTTGGTTACTAGCGGGAGGACCAATGAGCAGTTCTTC.